These 29 T cell receptor beta chains originate from one sample sequenced in a study of blood T cell repertoires in COVID-19. TCRdb's copy holds only in-frame clones and misses some; the assay was immunoSEQ multiplex PCR. The data hold approximately 240,000 clones, with around nine tenths observed a single time. Sequenced: peripheral blood. All receptors derive from a man aged 25 to 40 with COVID-19, enrolled during active disease.

The chain is built from TRBV3-1 (or the pseudogene TRBV3-2) and TRBJ1-2, with 11 bases that match TRBD1. The CDR3 covers 15 residues. Unmatched junction bases numbered 5, after V lost 2 bases and J lost 6 bases. Germline-derived CDR1 and CDR2 are LGHDT and YNNKEL (reference sequence). DNA for the CDR3: TGTGCCAGCAGCCAATGGGGACAGGGGGGAAATGGCTACACCTTC. It yields the protein CASSQWGQGGNGYTF.

The chain has TRBV7-2 and TRBJ1-3, with 7 bases aligning to TRBD1. The trim removed 0 bases at V and 0 bases at J, leaving 2 bases unmatched. The germline V gene has CDR1 SGHTA and CDR2 FQGNSA. The CDR3 consists of 16 residues. Written as DNA, the CDR3 is TGTGCCAGCAGCTTAGCGACAGGGAGCTCTGGAAACACCATATATTTT. This translates into CASSLATGSSGNTIYF.

CDR3 residues: CASSLGVEREQYF. CDR3 DNA: TGTGCCAGCAGCTTAGGAGTGGAGCGCGAGCAGTACTTC. The chain uses TRBV7-9 and TRBJ2-7; no reliable D call. Trimming cost V 1 base and J 6 bases, with 10 bases left between them. This CDR3 has 13 amino acids. Germline CDR1 SEHNR, CDR2 FQNEAQ (reference sequence).

The chain uses TRBV20-1 and TRBJ1-1; tentatively, D is TRBD1 (5 bases). CDR3 length: 11 amino acids. Germline V gene data show CDR1 as DFQATT and CDR2 as SNEGSKA (reference sequence). V lost 6 bases to trimming and J lost 7 bases, with 12 bases between them. The CDR3 is CSARRTGEAFF. The CDR3 DNA sequence: TGCAGTGCCAGACGAACAGGTGAAGCTTTCTTT.

A few counts support this clone. The J gene is TRBJ1-2, the V gene TRBV29-1; D might be TRBD1 (6 bases). Germline V lookup: CDR1 SQVTM, CDR2 ANQGSEA. The CDR3 has 15 residues. V gave up 3 bases and J gave up 4 bases, with 18 bases separating them. CDR3: CSVEISGQRSYGYTF. The CDR3, as DNA: TGCAGCGTTGAGATTTCCGGACAGAGAAGCTATGGCTACACCTTC.

This clone was observed once. V usage is TRBV12-3 or TRBV12-4 and J usage is TRBJ2-3; D is unresolved. This CDR3 contains 13 residues. The V and J ends lost 2 bases and 3 bases respectively, with 6 bases between them. This chain's CDR3 is CASSLSVTDTQYF. CDR3 nucleotide sequence: TGTGCCAGCAGTTTATCGGTAACAGATACGCAGTATTTT.

The gene calls are TRBV2 and TRBJ2-1; D is uncertain. This CDR3 spans 12 amino acids. CDR1 SNHLY and CDR2 FYNNEI come from the germline V gene. V lost 5 bases and J 6 bases, leaving 8 bases between the germline ends. This chain's CDR3 is CASSLSRNEQFF. DNA for the CDR3: TGTGCCAGCAGTCTATCTCGCAATGAGCAGTTCTTC.

This chain links TRBV5-1 with TRBJ2-5; D possibly corresponds to TRBD1 (5 bases). CDR3 length: 13 amino acids. Germline V gives CDR1 SGHRS, CDR2 YFSETQ. Trimming pared 7 bases from V and 5 bases from J, leaving 15 bases between. The CDR3: CASSRRVQETQYF. CDR3 in DNA: TGCGCCAGCTCCCGCAGGGTTCAGGAGACCCAGTACTTC.

The chain combines TRBV18 with TRBJ1-1, with 8 bases matching TRBD1. V dropped 6 bases and J dropped 0; count of bases not matched to a gene: 12. The CDR3 has 17 amino acids. CDR1 and CDR2 from the germline V gene are KGHSH and LQKENI. The CDR3 region has the DNA TGTGCCAGCTCCTGGACAGGGCCGGGTGAAATGAACACTGAAGCTTTCTTT. As protein: CASSWTGPGEMNTEAFF.

J is TRBJ2-3 and V is TRBV10-3, with 9 bases identical to TRBD2. Germline trimming cut 3 bases from V and 0 bases from J; bases unmatched to any gene: 7. Per germline, CDR1 ENHRY and CDR2 SYGVKD. The CDR3 sequence is 17 residues long. DNA for the CDR3: TGTGCCATCAGTGACCTCTTGCGGGGGGGCAGCACAGATACGCAGTATTTT. Residues: CAISDLLRGGSTDTQYF.

This clone was counted a single time. The CDR3 protein is CASRFIRDRAYGYTF. The DNA for the CDR3 is TGCGCCAGCAGGTTCATCCGGGACAGGGCCTATGGCTACACCTTC. The chain has TRBV5-1 and TRBJ1-2; TRBD1 matches at 9 bases. Germline CDR1 SGHRS, CDR2 YFSETQ. The length of the CDR3 is 15 residues. Trimming removed 5 bases from V and 4 bases from J; junction bases left unmatched: 9. Together with reference TRBV5-1 and TRBJ1-2, the CDR3 gives the full variable domain: KAGVTQTPRYLIKTRGQQVTLSCSPISGHRSVSWYQQTPGQGLQFLFEYFSETQRNKGNFPGRFSGRQFSNSRSEMNVSTLELGDSALYLCASRFIRDRAYGYTFGSGTRLTVV.

The gene calls are TRBV2 and TRBJ1-2, with 7 bases fitting TRBD1. V lost 5 bases to trimming and J lost 0 bases; unmatched junction nucleotides: 6. Germline V gene lookup returns CDR1 SNHLY and CDR2 FYNNEI. This CDR3 region has 15 residues. CDR3 in DNA: TGTGCCAGCAGTAAGGACAGGCGGACTAACTATGGCTACACCTTC. Its protein is CASSKDRRTNYGYTF. Variable domain in full (rest from reference TRBV2 and TRBJ1-2): EPEVTQTPSHQVTQMGQEVILRCVPISNHLYFYWYRQILGQKVEFLVSFYNNEISEKSEIFDDQFSVERPDGSNFTLKIRSTKLEDSAMYFCASSKDRRTNYGYTFGSGTRLTVV.

This chain joins TRBV5-1 and TRBJ2-3; 9 bases fit TRBD2. The CDR3 sequence is 18 residues long. The germline V gene encodes CDR1 SGHRS and CDR2 YFSETQ. J lost 2 bases, V lost 3 bases, and 13 bases had no gene match. Here the CDR3 reads CASSYTAGLASYTDTQYF. The DNA for the CDR3 is TGCGCCAGCAGCTACACGGCGGGACTAGCCTCTTACACAGATACGCAGTATTTT.

V is TRBV7-6 and J is TRBJ2-2, with D tentatively TRBD1 (6 bases). CDR1 is SGHVS and CDR2 is FNYEAQ in the germline V gene. The CDR3 spans 17 residues. Trimming removed 1 base at V and 7 bases at J, with 19 bases between. CDR3 region: CASSLVGTPQGIGELFF. DNA for the CDR3: TGTGCCAGCAGCTTAGTCGGGACACCCCAAGGGATCGGGGAGCTGTTTTTT.

The J gene is TRBJ1-6, the V gene TRBV11-3, with TRBD1 matching over 7 bases. CDR1 and CDR2 from the germline V gene are SGHNT and YENEEA. After removal of 4 bases from V and 8 bases from J, the junction contained 5 bases not matched to a gene. The CDR3 loop spans 14 amino acids. The CDR3 DNA sequence: TGTGCCAGCAGCTCCGGGACAGCGGATTCACCCCTCCACTTT. This sequence encodes CASSSGTADSPLHF. Drawing the rest from reference TRBV11-3 and TRBJ1-6, the complete variable domain is EAGVVQSPRYKIIEKKQPVAFWCNPISGHNTLYWYLQNLGQGPELLIRYENEEAVDDSQLPKDRFSAERLKGVDSTLKIQPAELGDSAVYLCASSSGTADSPLHFGNGTRLTVT.

The chain combines TRBV10-3 with TRBJ1-3; no clear D. V shed 7 bases and J shed 4 bases, with 14 bases lying between them. Germline loops: CDR1 ENHRY, CDR2 SYGVKD. CDR3 length equals 14 residues. CDR3 nucleotide sequence: TGTGCCATCACCCCGGGGAGCCAGGGAAACACCATATATTTT. Amino acid sequence: CAITPGSQGNTIYF.

The chain couples TRBV7-9 to TRBJ1-1; no clear D gene. The CDR3 has 14 amino acids. Trimming left V 7 bases short and J 1 base short, with 13 bases between. Germline assignment: CDR1 SEHNR and CDR2 FQNEAQ (reference sequence). DNA for the CDR3: TGTGCCAGCACCACCCAAACTACGAACACTGAAGCTTTCTTT. Amino acids: CASTTQTTNTEAFF. The full variable domain, completed using reference TRBV7-9 and TRBJ1-1, is DTGVSQNPRHKITKRGQNVTFRCDPISEHNRLYWYRQTLGQGPEFLTYFQNEAQLEKSRLLSDRFSAERPKGSFSTLEIQRTEQGDSAMYLCASTTQTTNTEAFFGQGTRLTVV.

The chain links TRBV10-3 to TRBJ1-4, with 8 bases that match TRBD1. CDR1 and CDR2 (germline): ENHRY, SYGVKD. This CDR3 has 15 amino acids. V was pared by 1 base and J by 7 bases, with 5 bases of the junction left unmatched. CDR3 DNA: TGTGCCATCAGTGAGTGGACAGGGTCGGGTGAAAAACTGTTTTTT. Residues: CAISEWTGSGEKLFF.

The V call is TRBV6-5, the J call TRBJ2-5; TRBD1 might be the D (6 bases). Germline V gene data show CDR1 as MNHEY and CDR2 as SVGAGI. CDR3 length: 14 amino acids. V lost 6 bases and J 4 bases, leaving 15 bases between the germline ends. The CDR3 region is CASRGQGGGETQYF. The CDR3 DNA follows: TGTGCCAGCAGGGGACAAGGAGGTGGAGAGACCCAGTACTTC.

The chain links TRBV11-2 to TRBJ2-5; 10 nucleotides agree with TRBD1. The V segment lost 4 bases and the J segment 5 bases; nucleotides outside the gene matches: 10. This CDR3 is 16 amino acids long. Germline assignment: CDR1 SGHAT and CDR2 FQNNGV. Here the CDR3 reads CASSSRTGGIFETQYF. The CDR3 DNA reads as TGTGCCAGCAGCTCACGGACAGGGGGGATTTTTGAGACCCAGTACTTC.

This rearrangement joins TRBV20-1 to TRBJ1-3; a weak D match, TRBD1 (6 bases). The ends were cut back, 6 bases at V and 7 bases at J, with 22 bases in the middle. This CDR3 is 15 amino acids long. Germline loops: CDR1 DFQATT, CDR2 SNEGSKA (reference sequence). CDR3 nucleotide sequence: TGCAGTGCCAGTTACCGGGACATTTTTCGGAACACCATATATTTT. It encodes CSASYRDIFRNTIYF.

This clone has only one observation. The chain joins TRBV5-1 to TRBJ1-5, with a possible D match to TRBD1 (5 bases). CDR1 is SGHRS, CDR2 YFSETQ, per germline. The CDR3 has 14 residues. Trimming left V 4 bases short and J 1 base short, with 9 bases between. The CDR3 coding sequence is TGCGCCAGCAGCAAAGACAGCAGCAATCAGCCCCAGCATTTT. Protein product: CASSKDSSNQPQHF.

CDR3 in amino acids: CASSGRFDLNTEAFF. CDR3 coding DNA: TGTGCCAGCTCTGGCCGGTTCGACTTGAACACTGAAGCTTTCTTT. V gene TRBV18 combines with J gene TRBJ1-1; D gene uncertain. Trimming took off 6 bases at V and 0 bases at J, with 14 bases between the two ends. Germline values: CDR1 KGHSH, CDR2 LQKENI. The CDR3 loop spans 15 amino acids.

This chain joins TRBV11-2 and TRBJ1-6; 10 bases are shared with TRBD1. The V gene end was trimmed by 5 bases and the J gene end by 3 bases; junction bases not matched to a gene: 4. The CDR3 has 16 residues. Per germline, CDR1 SGHAT and CDR2 FQNNGV. For the CDR3, the DNA is TGTGCCAGCAGCCAGACAGGGGGCGGCTATAATTCACCCCTCCACTTT. Its translation is CASSQTGGGYNSPLHF.

The V gene is TRBV18, the J gene TRBJ2-3; D remains unclear. The CDR3 sequence is 14 residues long. Trimming took off 4 bases at V and 0 bases at J, with 8 bases between the two ends. Germline CDR1 reads KGHSH; CDR2 reads LQKENI. CDR3: CASSLSASTDTQYF. The CDR3 DNA follows: TGTGCCAGCTCACTAAGCGCGAGCACAGATACGCAGTATTTT.

In DNA, the CDR3 is TGTGCCAGCAGTGAAGCTGGCAGCTCTGGAAACACCATATATTTT. Translation: CASSEAGSSGNTIYF. The chain is built from TRBV6-1 and TRBJ1-3; no clear D. Germline V CDR1 and CDR2: MNHNS, SASEGT. This CDR3 has 15 residues. The ends were cut back, 0 bases at V and 0 bases at J, with 6 bases in the middle.

The V gene is TRBV27, the J gene TRBJ1-1; the D is unclear. Trimming cost V 5 bases and J 3 bases, with 13 bases left between them. This CDR3 is 14 amino acids long. The germline V gene has CDR1 MNHEY and CDR2 SMNVEV (reference sequence). The CDR3 region has the DNA TGTGCCAGCAGTACCTACAGCGGATACACTGAAGCTTTCTTT. Translating it yields CASSTYSGYTEAFF.

Remarks on this clone: Within the sample, other DNA sequences also encode this same CDR3. This rearrangement joins TRBV18 to TRBJ1-2; 7 nucleotides align to TRBD1. CDR1 and CDR2 from the germline V gene are KGHSH and LQKENI. This CDR3 is built from 14 residues. J gave up 0 bases and V 2 bases, and 0 bases lay outside the gene matches. CDR3 region: CASSPGQANYGYTF. The CDR3 region has the DNA TGTGCCAGCTCACCAGGACAGGCTAACTATGGCTACACCTTC.

The chain joins TRBV5-1 to TRBJ2-5; D is perhaps TRBD2 (5 bases). This CDR3 comprises 14 residues. CDR1 and CDR2 from the germline V gene are SGHRS and YFSETQ. V lost 2 bases to trimming and J lost 1 base, with 9 bases between them. For the CDR3, the DNA is TGCGCCAGCAGCTTTACGGGGTCCCAAGAGACCCAGTACTTC. It translates to CASSFTGSQETQYF.